This T cell receptor beta chain was profiled in a study of T-cell memory formation after mild COVID-19 (dated by TCRdb to the early 2020s). For context, the study as a whole: TCR sequence clusters from the two donors were largely donor specific. Longitudinal TCRalpha and TCRbeta repertoire sequencing tracked T-cell clones expanding and contracting after mild COVID-19 in two donors. The cohort comprised two young, previously healthy adult volunteers, one female and one male.

Note on this clonotype: Its antigen is currently not known. No base qualities exist here, and no much larger clone lies one base off it.

Broad study findings and their caveats: SARS-CoV-2 specificity was not confirmed for the second-wave clones peaking on day 37. The study included only a couple of mild cases, and larger cohorts that include severe cases with pre-infection samples were judged to be necessary. The detection of some responding clones in pre-infection memory suggests that pre-existing cross-reactive memory T cells joined the SARS-CoV-2 response. Contracting CD4+ clones were located mainly in the CM and EM memory subsets, whereas CD8+ clones were found to be enriched in EMRA. Balanced CD4/CD8 phenotypes were observed for clones contracting from day 15 to 85, whereas a bias towards CD4+ was observed for a second wave of clones expanding from day 15 to 37.

Sequencing relied on an Illumina NovaSeq 6000. TCRalpha and TCRbeta cDNA libraries were constructed by 5'RACE with constant-segment primers, with sample barcodes and unique molecular identifiers being introduced. RNA was extracted from every sample with Trizol reagent. Library amplification was performed in two PCR steps, and a second sample barcode and Illumina TruSeq adapters were introduced in the second step. The libraries were sequenced on an Illumina NovaSeq using 2 x 150 bp paired-end reads. The paper's data handling went like this. Demultiplexing of reads and collapsing into UMI-guided consensus sequences were performed with migec v1.2.7. With mixcr v2.1.11, UMI consensuses were aligned to TRA and TRB V and J templates and assembled into clonotypes. Clonotypes were classified as expanded or contracted when called significant by both edgeR and NoisET, with noise models trained on biological replicates. For edgeR calls, a false discovery rate-adjusted p below 0.01 and a log2 fold-change threshold of 1 were applied. As an exploratory analysis of dynamics, max-normalized trajectories of the 1000 most abundant clonotypes were examined with PCA combined with hierarchical clustering. Separately sequenced CD4+ and CD8+ repertoires were used to assign the CD4 or CD8 phenotype of responding clones. The public reads were quality trimmed at Q25 with fastp and then assembled into clones with MiXCR by TCRdb, keeping productive beta chains. Every distinct CDR3 protein forms one entry, paired with its most common genes and DNA. TCRdb assigned the V and J calls; the authors' analysis was not used. In all, the sample holds fewer than 700,000 distinct CDR3 sequences, and roughly 17% of those were seen once. The ten largest make up about 12% of the sample.

Ficoll-Paque density gradient centrifugation was the method used to isolate PBMCs. CDR1 KGHSH and CDR2 LQKENI are derived from the germline V gene. The junction shows trimming of 3 bases on V and 4 bases on J, and the gene matches do not reach 9 bases of it. The CDR3 covers 16 residues, taking in both the cysteine and the phenylalanine. Of all the DNA, just the CDR3 is kept, 48 bases in frame from base 1. Sequenced sample: PBMCs or a T cell subset sorted from them (not recorded which). Here the chain combines TRBV18 and TRBJ2-7; a stretch of 10 junction bases matches TRBD1. The sequence was collected from an adult woman who had mild COVID-19 (a few samples of this study predate the infection). The sample titles of this study are shuffled in the database, so cell type and time point are left out; the donor was told from shared clones. The CDR3 protein sequence reads: CASSPFPGQGTYEQYF. The DNA is TGTGCCAGCTCACCTTTTCCGGGACAGGGGACTTACGAGCAGTACTTC.